These 13 T cell receptor beta chains came from one sample sequenced in a study of shared clonotypes between healthy human individuals. The method was immunoSEQ multiplex PCR; TCRdb's version includes in-frame clones alone and lacks a portion of them. The sample has 2.5 million or so clones, around 94% seen once; the top ten hold more than 0.12%. Sequencing input: naive CD4+ T cells sorted from blood. Subset reported: CD45RA+ positively selected. Source of these receptors: a man aged 18 to 30 in good health.

The genes are TRBV5-1 and TRBJ2-7, with 8 bases matching TRBD1. With V trimmed by 0 bases and J by 2 bases, 1 base remained unmatched. Germline V CDR1 and CDR2: SGHRS, YFSETQ. This CDR3 spans 14 amino acids. The CDR3 loop is CASSLEDRAYEQYF. In DNA form, the CDR3 reads TGCGCCAGCAGCTTGGAGGACAGGGCCTACGAGCAGTACTTC. Using reference TRBV5-1 and TRBJ2-7 for the parts outside the CDR3, the full variable domain is KAGVTQTPRYLIKTRGQQVTLSCSPISGHRSVSWYQQTPGQGLQFLFEYFSETQRNKGNFPGRFSGRQFSNSRSEMNVSTLELGDSALYLCASSLEDRAYEQYFGPGTRLTVT.

This clone appeared a single time. This chain links TRBV2 with TRBJ1-5; D is unclear. Trimming left V 7 bases short and J 0 bases short, with 13 bases between. The CDR3 sequence is 15 residues long. Germline V lookup: CDR1 SNHLY, CDR2 FYNNEI. The CDR3 reads CASKKGPYSNQPQHF. In DNA form, the CDR3 reads TGTGCCAGCAAAAAGGGCCCTTATAGCAATCAGCCCCAGCATTTT.

CDR3 in amino acids: CASSARAGATNEKLFF. The CDR3 DNA is TGTGCCAGCAGCGCCCGAGCGGGGGCAACTAATGAAAAACTGTTTTTT. The rearrangement uses TRBV7-2 and TRBJ1-4; tentatively, D is TRBD1 (5 bases). In germline, CDR1 is SGHTA, CDR2 FQGNSA. This CDR3 spans 16 amino acids. Trimming cost V 5 bases and J 0 bases, with 13 bases left between them.

CDR3 in amino acids: CASSDAKSPYEQYF. The CDR3 DNA is TGTGCCAGCAGCGATGCCAAGTCGCCTTACGAGCAGTACTTC. V and J are TRBV5-4 and TRBJ2-7; D is undetermined. The CDR3 runs 14 residues. The V end was cut by 4 bases, the J end by 4 bases, with 15 bases between. Germline CDR1 reads SGHNT; CDR2 reads YYREEE (reference sequence).

The V and J genes are TRBV21-1 and TRBJ1-2; TRBD1 is taken as the D call from the table, unchecked against the DNA. TRBV21-1 is designated a pseudogene. The CDR3 has 18 residues. CDR3 in amino acids: CASAVADALQGLLDGYTF. For the CDR3, the DNA is TGTGCCAGCGCGGTCGCGGACGCCTTACAGGGGTTGCTGGATGGCTACACCTTC.

In the case of this clone: This CDR3 is also generated by other DNA sequences in the sample. CDR3 region: CASSLGDTYEQYF. The CDR3 bases are TGCGCCAGCAGCTTAGGTGATACCTACGAGCAGTACTTC. This chain joins TRBV5-1 and TRBJ2-7; the D is unclear. Germline values: CDR1 SGHRS, CDR2 YFSETQ. This CDR3 comprises 13 residues. Trimming removed 2 bases at V and 2 bases at J, with 8 bases between.

The chain has TRBV28 and TRBJ1-4; D perhaps matches TRBD1 (6 bases). Trimming removed 5 bases at V and 4 bases at J, with 14 bases between. Germline V gives CDR1 MDHEN, CDR2 SYDVKM. The CDR3 runs 15 residues. The CDR3 nucleotides read TGTGCCAGCAGTCCCGCAGACAGGATTAATGAAAAACTGTTTTTT. It specifies CASSPADRINEKLFF.

The V call is TRBV18, the J call TRBJ1-4, with 12 bases aligning to TRBD1. CDR3 size: 19 residues. Germline trimming cut 6 bases from V and 5 bases from J; bases unmatched to any gene: 16. Germline CDR1 reads KGHSH; CDR2 reads LQKENI. The CDR3 DNA is TGTGCCAGCTCTCGCATGACACCGGGACAGGGGGCTCAAAATGAAAAACTGTTTTTT. Translation: CASSRMTPGQGAQNEKLFF.

The chain combines TRBV6-5 with TRBJ1-2; tentative D call: TRBD1 (6 bases). V was cut by 2 bases and J by 8 bases, with 18 bases left in between. Looked up from germline, CDR1 is MNHEY and CDR2 is SVGAGI. There are 15 residues in the CDR3. CDR3 sequence (DNA): TGTGCCAGCAGTTACGGTACAGGGTCGGTTCGGGGCTACACCTTC. It yields the protein CASSYGTGSVRGYTF.

This clone was seen just once. The chain uses TRBV6-4 and TRBJ2-7, with D possibly matching TRBD1 (5 bases). The CDR3 contains 15 residues. V shed 3 bases and J shed 2 bases, with 14 bases lying between them. The germline V gene has CDR1 MRHNA and CDR2 SNTAGT. The CDR3 bases are TGTGCCAGCAGTGAAGAATGGGGCCCCACCTACGAGCAGTACTTC. Translating it yields CASSEEWGPTYEQYF.

The chain carries TRBV6-1 and TRBJ2-1; the match to TRBD2 covers 9 bases. The CDR3 runs to 12 residues. After removal of 11 bases from V and 9 bases from J, the junction contained 8 bases not matched to a gene. The V gene's germline CDR1 is MNHNS and CDR2 SASEGT. CDR3 DNA: TGTGCCGGGGGGGGACTAGCTTTTGAGCAGTTCTTC. Translating it yields CAGGGLAFEQFF.

This clone was seen once. This chain connects TRBV4-1 to TRBJ1-6; D possibly corresponds to TRBD1 (5 bases). CDR3 size: 16 residues. CDR1 and CDR2 (germline): MGHRA, YSYEKL. The V and J ends lost 6 bases and 6 bases respectively, with 18 bases between them. CDR3 coding DNA: TGCGCCAGCAGACCCGACAGCCTGGCGTCTAATTCACCCCTCCACTTT. Protein: CASRPDSLASNSPLHF.

The genes are TRBV7-8 and TRBJ1-5, with D possibly TRBD1 on 5 matching bases. Germline CDR1 and CDR2: SGHVS and FQNEAQ. There are 15 residues in the CDR3. The germline V and J ends were trimmed by 1 base and 3 bases, with 10 bases remaining between them. DNA of the CDR3: TGTGCCAGCAGCTTAGGGACACTGATCAATCAGCCCCAGCATTTT. Translation: CASSLGTLINQPQHF.